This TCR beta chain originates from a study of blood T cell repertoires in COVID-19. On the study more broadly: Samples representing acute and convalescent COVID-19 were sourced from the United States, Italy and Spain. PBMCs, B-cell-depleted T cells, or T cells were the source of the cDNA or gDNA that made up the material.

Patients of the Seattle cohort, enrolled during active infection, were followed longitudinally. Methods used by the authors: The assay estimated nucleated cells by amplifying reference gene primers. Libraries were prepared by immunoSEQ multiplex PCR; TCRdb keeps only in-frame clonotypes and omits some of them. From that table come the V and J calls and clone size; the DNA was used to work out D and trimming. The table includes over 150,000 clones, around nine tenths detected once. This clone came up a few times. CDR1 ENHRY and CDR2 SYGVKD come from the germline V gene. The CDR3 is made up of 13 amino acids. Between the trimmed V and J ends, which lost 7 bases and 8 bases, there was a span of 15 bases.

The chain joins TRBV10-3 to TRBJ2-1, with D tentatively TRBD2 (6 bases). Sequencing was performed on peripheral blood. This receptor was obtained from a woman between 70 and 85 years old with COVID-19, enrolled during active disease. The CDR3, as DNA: TGTGCCATCACGGGGGACCTTCCGGATGAGCAGTTCTTC. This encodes CAITGDLPDEQFF.